The 9 T cell receptor beta chains below were found in one sample sequenced in a study of blood T cells in healthy people across ages. A second PCR, run for about 6 to 11 cycles, used a sample-barcoded 5' primer plus a J-beta primer mix. TCRdb used MiXCR to reprocess the 5' RACE reads, holding one entry per CDR3 protein. Here the sample spans about 800,000 distinct CDR3 sequences, 55% to 75% being singletons. The sample comprised blood. The receptor source for this set is a man aged 25-45 years in good health.

J is TRBJ2-7 and V is TRBV28; D is unclear. CDR1 and CDR2 (germline): MDHEN, SYDVKM. The CDR3 has 12 residues. Between the trimmed V and J ends, which lost 11 bases and 3 bases, there was a span of 14 bases. The CDR3 reads CAVGRTDYEQYF. CDR3 DNA: TGTGCCGTCGGACGGACCGACTACGAGCAGTACTTC.

This chain uses TRBV6-2 or TRBV6-3 with TRBJ1-2; 7 nucleotides match TRBD1. Per germline, CDR1 MNHEY and CDR2 SVGEGT. The CDR3 covers 16 residues. The J segment lost 2 bases and the V segment lost 2 bases, leaving 8 bases of the junction unmatched. This chain's CDR3 is CASSYPRDSKNYGYTF. In DNA, the CDR3 is TGTGCCAGCAGTTACCCGCGGGACAGCAAAAACTATGGCTACACCTTC.

The chain links TRBV21-1 to TRBJ1-2; TRBD1, the D gene given by the table, was not confirmed from the DNA. TRBV21-1 constitutes a pseudogene. The CDR3 contains 15 residues. The CDR3, as DNA: TGTGCCAGCAGCAAAGTCCGGGAGACCGACGATGGCTACACCTTC. It is translated as CASSKVRETDDGYTF.

The chain uses TRBV7-8 and TRBJ2-3; D remains ambiguous. CDR3 length: 11 residues. Germline CDR1 reads SGHVS; CDR2 reads FQNEAQ. Trimming pared 8 bases from V and 3 bases from J, leaving 6 bases between. CDR3 region: CASQGTDTQYF. DNA for the CDR3: TGTGCCAGCCAAGGGACAGATACGCAGTATTTT.

Here the CDR3 reads CASSLYPGIDYGYTF. CDR3 sequence (DNA): TGCGCCAGCAGCTTGTATCCGGGAATAGACTATGGCTACACCTTC. The chain joins TRBV5-1 to TRBJ1-2, with D hard to call. The CDR3 has 15 amino acids. Trimming shortened V by 1 base and J by 3 bases, and 13 bases separated the two germline ends. Germline V CDR1 and CDR2: SGHRS, YFSETQ.

This clonotype was seen a handful of times. This chain joins TRBV4-2 and TRBJ2-7, with a tentative D call TRBD1 (7 bases). The CDR3 has 17 residues. V lost 4 bases and J 6 bases, leaving 25 bases between the germline ends. The V gene's germline CDR1 is LGHNA and CDR2 YNFKEQ. The CDR3 here is CASSLLWRQGGSGEQYF. In DNA, the CDR3 is TGTGCCAGCAGCCTTCTGTGGCGGCAGGGGGGTTCTGGCGAGCAGTACTTC.

This chain uses TRBV5-1 with TRBJ2-7; tentative D call: TRBD1 (6 bases). This CDR3 contains 15 residues. Per the germline V gene, CDR1 is SGHRS and CDR2 is YFSETQ. Trimming took off 5 bases at V and 1 base at J, with 16 bases between the two ends. The DNA of the CDR3 is TGCGCCAGCAGGCTGGGGTCCACAGGGTCCTACGAGCAGTACTTC. Its protein product is CASRLGSTGSYEQYF.

V usage is TRBV29-1 and J usage is TRBJ2-3, with 9 bases lining up with TRBD2. Germline V gene lookup returns CDR1 SQVTM and CDR2 ANQGSEA. The V and J ends lost 8 bases and 1 base, in that order; junction bases with no gene match: 13. This CDR3 has 16 amino acids. The chain's CDR3 is CSWRREGFLGTDTQYF. The CDR3 coding sequence is TGCAGCTGGAGGCGGGAGGGATTCCTCGGCACAGATACGCAGTATTTT.

This clonotype has a handful of counts. The chain is built from TRBV29-1 and TRBJ1-2; D is unclear. The germline V gene encodes CDR1 SQVTM and CDR2 ANQGSEA. V dropped 7 bases and J dropped 0 bases, with 15 bases sitting between them. The CDR3 contains 14 residues. Here the CDR3 reads CSADRVDANYGYTF. CDR3 coding DNA: TGCAGCGCCGACCGCGTGGACGCTAACTATGGCTACACCTTC.